A selection of T cell receptor beta chains follows, all from one sample in a study of blood T cell repertoires in COVID-19. Produced via immunoSEQ multiplex PCR; TCRdb's table is partial and in-frame only. The table has hundreds of thousands of clones, around 90% seen once. Sequences were obtained from peripheral blood. The source of these receptors is a man aged 18 to 29 with active or convalescent COVID-19. Both conserved end residues are part of each CDR3. The D gene is left open where the match is weak. Where a row states a size, it is once, few, many or the class of an expanded clone; other rows omit it.

v_gene	abundance	j_gene	d_gene	CDR3nt	CDR3aa
TRBV13	NA	TRBJ2-7	TRBD1	TGTGCCAGCAGCCTAGGGACAGGGGGGTCCGAGCAGTACTTC	CASSLGTGGSEQYF
TRBV13	NA	TRBJ2-1	NA	TGTGCCAGCATCCAGCGGGGACACTACAATGAGCAGTTCTTC	CASIQRGHYNEQFF
TRBV9	NA	TRBJ1-3	TRBD1	TGTGCCAGCAGCACCAACCCGACAGGGGGTGAGGGAGACTCTGGAAACACCATATATTTT	CASSTNPTGGEGDSGNTIYF
TRBV4-2	NA	TRBJ2-7	TRBD2	TGTGCCAGCAGCCAAGAGTGGCTAGCGGGGGCATACGAGCAGTACTTC	CASSQEWLAGAYEQYF
TRBV11-3	NA	TRBJ2-1	NA	TGTGCCAGCAGCTTAGCAGATTACAATGAGCAGTTCTTC	CASSLADYNEQFF
TRBV5-1	NA	TRBJ1-2	TRBD1	TGCGCCAGCAGCTTGGCAGAGACAGGGTATGGCTACACCTTC	CASSLAETGYGYTF
TRBV18	once	TRBJ2-7	TRBD1	TGTGCCAGCTCACCCAGGGTCCCCACCGGTTTTTCAGGGGGATCGGACGAGCAGTACTTC	CASSPRVPTGFSGGSDEQYF
TRBV7-6	NA	TRBJ2-7	NA	TGTGCCAGCAGCCCGAAACAGTCGCACGAGCAGTACTTC	CASSPKQSHEQYF
TRBV6-4	NA	TRBJ1-5	NA	TGTGCCACCAGTAAGTTGGTCGGTCGGGGGGTTCAGCCCCAGCATTTT	CATSKLVGRGVQPQHF
TRBV25-1	NA	TRBJ2-1	NA	TGTGCCAGCAGCGATAAGCGGGAGCAGTTCTTC	CASSDKREQFF
TRBV9	NA	TRBJ2-1	TRBD2	TGTGCCAGCAGCGTAGCCGGGACTAGGGGTAATGAGCAGTTCTTC	CASSVAGTRGNEQFF
TRBV7-9	NA	TRBJ1-5	NA	TGTGCCAGCAGCGTAGCCAACGGGCAGCCCCAGCATTTT	CASSVANGQPQHF
TRBV19	NA	TRBJ1-1	NA	TGTGCCACCCGGCAAGGGGGCACTGAAGCTTTCTTT	CATRQGGTEAFF
TRBV6-5	NA	TRBJ2-7	TRBD2	TGTGCCAGCAGTTACGAGAGCGGGGGGGCCAACGAGCAGTACTTC	CASSYESGGANEQYF
TRBV12-3/TRBV12-4	NA	TRBJ2-7	NA	TGTGCCAGCAGTCCCTTGGCGGTTGACGAGCAGTACTTC	CASSPLAVDEQYF
TRBV19	NA	TRBJ1-2	TRBD1	TGTGCCAGTAGTTCTACCGCCGGGACAGGGGTCTATGGCTACACCTTC	CASSSTAGTGVYGYTF
TRBV5-4	NA	TRBJ2-2	NA	TGTGCCAGCAGCTTGGACAGGACAACCGGGGAGCTGTTTTTT	CASSLDRTTGELFF
TRBV6-2/TRBV6-3	NA	TRBJ2-7	NA	TGTGCCAGCAGTTACAGCGGCGGTACCTACGAGCAGTACTTC	CASSYSGGTYEQYF
TRBV2	once	TRBJ1-4	TRBD1	TGTGCCAGCAGTGAGGGACAGCAGAATGAAAAACTGTTTTTT	CASSEGQQNEKLFF
TRBV12-3/TRBV12-4	once	TRBJ1-5	NA	TGTGCCAGCAGTCCAGGGGGCAATCAGCCCCAGCATTTT	CASSPGGNQPQHF
TRBV2	few	TRBJ1-6	TRBD1	TGTGCCAGCAGGGGGGGACAGGGAATTCGGTCACCCCTCCACTTT	CASRGGQGIRSPLHF
TRBV18	NA	TRBJ2-3	TRBD2	TGTGCCAGCTCACCACCCCTTGGGACTAGCGGTACAGATACGCAGTATTTT	CASSPPLGTSGTDTQYF
TRBV12-3/TRBV12-4	NA	TRBJ1-3	NA	TGTGCCAGCAGTTTAGTGGGCGGAAACACCATATATTTT	CASSLVGGNTIYF
TRBV4-1	NA	TRBJ1-4	NA	TGCGCCAGCAGCCAAGTGCTTACAGGAAATGAAAAACTGTTTTTT	CASSQVLTGNEKLFF
TRBV11-3	NA	TRBJ2-3	NA	TGTGCCAGCAGCTTAGTCACTAGCACTAGCACAGATACGCAGTATTTT	CASSLVTSTSTDTQYF
TRBV29-1	NA	TRBJ1-5	TRBD1	TGCAGCGTGACAGGGGGCGCCGGACAGCCCCAGCATTTT	CSVTGGAGQPQHF
TRBV7-9	NA	TRBJ2-1	NA	TGTGCCAGCAGCGCCTCCGGGACATTCAATGAGCAGTTCTTC	CASSASGTFNEQFF
TRBV2	NA	TRBJ1-5	TRBD1	TGTGCCAGCAGTTTCCAGGGGGCGCGCGGTCAGCCCCAGCATTTT	CASSFQGARGQPQHF
TRBV19	NA	TRBJ1-5	NA	TGTGCCAGCGTCGGGGGGAGCAATCAGCCCCAGCATTTT	CASVGGSNQPQHF
TRBV5-1	once	TRBJ2-7	NA	TGCGCCAGCAGCGACACTGAGGAGCAGTACTTC	CASSDTEEQYF
TRBV7-2	NA	TRBJ2-3	NA	TGTGCCAGCAGCTTCTGGTCCCAGGATACGCAGTATTTT	CASSFWSQDTQYF
TRBV19	NA	TRBJ2-4	NA	TGTGCCAGTAGTATACCCTTTGACGTCGGGGATCAGTACTTC	CASSIPFDVGDQYF
TRBV9	NA	TRBJ2-7	NA	TGTGCCAGCAGCGTAGGCGCGGGGAACTACGAGCAGTACTTC	CASSVGAGNYEQYF
TRBV19	NA	TRBJ1-6	NA	TGTGCCAGTAGACAATCAGGGCTTGGATCACCCCTCCACTTT	CASRQSGLGSPLHF
TRBV5-4	NA	TRBJ2-3	TRBD2	TGTGCCAGCAGCAGACGGAGCGGGGGGGGGACAGATACGCAGTATTTT	CASSRRSGGGTDTQYF
TRBV13	NA	TRBJ2-7	NA	TGTGCCAGCAGCGCCGCCCGGTCTTCCTACGAGCAGTACTTC	CASSAARSSYEQYF
TRBV29-1	once	TRBJ1-1	NA	TGCAGCGTTGCAGGGGTTGATAGGATGAACACTGAAGCTTTCTTT	CSVAGVDRMNTEAFF
TRBV13	NA	TRBJ2-7	TRBD1	TGTGCCAGCAGCTCTACAGGGGAATCCTACGAGCAGTACTTC	CASSSTGESYEQYF
TRBV29-1	NA	TRBJ2-5	NA	TGCAGCGTTGATTTACAGACCCAAGAGACCCAGTACTTC	CSVDLQTQETQYF
TRBV29-1	NA	TRBJ2-5	TRBD2	TGCAGCGTTGAAGGCGGGGGTACCGCGGAGACCCAGTACTTC	CSVEGGGTAETQYF
TRBV7-9	NA	TRBJ2-1	NA	TGTGCCAGCAGTTCCAGTGACAGGTATGAGAATGAGCAGTTCTTC	CASSSSDRYENEQFF
TRBV5-6	once	TRBJ1-2	NA	TGTGCCAGCAGTCAGGGGACATACGGCTACACCTTC	CASSQGTYGYTF
TRBV6-1	once	TRBJ1-6	NA	TGTGCCAGCAGTGAAGGTACAGGACGGCCGTCACCCCTCCACTTT	CASSEGTGRPSPLHF
TRBV9	NA	TRBJ2-1	TRBD2	TGTGCCAGCAGCGCTGGCGGGGGACGGATCAGCAATGAGCAGTTCTTC	CASSAGGGRISNEQFF
TRBV12-5	NA	TRBJ1-2	NA	TGTGCTAGTGGTTTGGCCCGGGTCAGCTATGGCTACACCTTC	CASGLARVSYGYTF
TRBV3-1/TRBV3-2	NA	TRBJ1-3	NA	TGTGCCAGCAGCCCTTTGGACAGCCTCCTAGGAAACACCATATATTTT	CASSPLDSLLGNTIYF
TRBV19	NA	TRBJ1-5	NA	TGTGCCAGTAGTAAACAGTCCTATAGCAATCAGCCCCAGCATTTT	CASSKQSYSNQPQHF
TRBV21-1	NA	TRBJ2-5	NA	TGTGCCAGCCATGGCCCCGGGACAGGGTCCGAGACCCAGTACTTC	CASHGPGTGSETQYF
TRBV4-1	NA	TRBJ2-1	NA	TGCGCCAGCAGCCCACAGGGTACCTCCTACAATGAGCAGTTCTTC	CASSPQGTSYNEQFF
TRBV5-1	NA	TRBJ1-6	TRBD1	TGCGCCAGCTCACAGGGGGCAGGATCCTATAATTCACCCCTCCACTTT	CASSQGAGSYNSPLHF
TRBV9	NA	TRBJ2-7	NA	TGTGCCAGCAGCGTAGGTTTACTCTACGAGCAGTACTTC	CASSVGLLYEQYF
TRBV11-2	NA	TRBJ1-2	TRBD1	TGTGCCAGCAGCTTGACTGGGACAGGGACGTACTATGGCTACACCTTC	CASSLTGTGTYYGYTF
TRBV19	once	TRBJ1-5	TRBD1	TGTGCCAGTAGTATGACAGGGGGGGTTTATAGCAATCAGCCCCAGCATTTT	CASSMTGGVYSNQPQHF
TRBV6-2/TRBV6-3	NA	TRBJ2-3	NA	TGTGCCAGCAGTTCCCCCCGGGGAGATACGCAGTATTTT	CASSSPRGDTQYF
TRBV12-3/TRBV12-4	NA	TRBJ1-2	NA	TGTGCCAGCACTCCCCGGGGGGATGGCTACACCTTC	CASTPRGDGYTF
TRBV7-9	NA	TRBJ1-5	NA	TGTGCCAGCAGCTTAAGCCTGTACCAGCCCCAGCATTTT	CASSLSLYQPQHF
TRBV9	NA	TRBJ1-2	TRBD1	TGTGCCAGCAGCGTAGGGACTGACAGGGGAGTTGGCTACACCTTC	CASSVGTDRGVGYTF
TRBV11-2	NA	TRBJ2-4	TRBD1	TGTGCCAGCAGAACGATCCGGGACAGTCAAAACATTCAGTACTTC	CASRTIRDSQNIQYF
TRBV7-9	few	TRBJ1-5	TRBD1	TGTGCCAGCAGTCCAGGACAGGGCTGGAATTTGGCCCAGCATTTT	CASSPGQGWNLAQHF